This entry lists 31 T cell receptor beta chains sequenced from one sample in a study of blood T cells in healthy people across ages. Sample-barcoded 5' priming and a J-beta primer mix drove a second PCR of roughly 6 to 12 cycles. Each CDR3 protein gets one entry after TCRdb re-called the 5' RACE reads with MiXCR. The sample yields fewer than 950,000 distinct CDR3 sequences, about 53% seen once. Sample: blood. Receptors were obtained from an elderly man in good health.

This clonotype appeared a few times. The chain has TRBV5-1 and TRBJ2-3; D remains ambiguous. Germline loops: CDR1 SGHRS, CDR2 YFSETQ. The CDR3 totals 14 residues. V was cut by 0 bases and J by 5 bases, with 10 bases left in between. CDR3 sequence (DNA): TGCGCCAGCAGCTTGGGCGAGATTCGAGATACGCAGTATTTT. Its protein is CASSLGEIRDTQYF. The whole variable domain, remainder taken from reference TRBV5-1 and TRBJ2-3, is KAGVTQTPRYLIKTRGQQVTLSCSPISGHRSVSWYQQTPGQGLQFLFEYFSETQRNKGNFPGRFSGRQFSNSRSEMNVSTLELGDSALYLCASSLGEIRDTQYFGPGTRLTVL.

In its sample, this clonotype was seen a few times. The rearrangement links TRBV20-1 to TRBJ2-7; D tentatively fits TRBD1 or TRBD2 (5 bases each). Germline CDR1 and CDR2: DFQATT and SNEGSKA (reference sequence). The CDR3 covers 12 residues. The chain's CDR3 is CSASSGPYEQYF. DNA of the CDR3: TGCAGCGCCTCCTCGGGACCCTACGAGCAGTACTTC.

The chain employs TRBV27 and TRBJ2-3; 10 bases match TRBD2. V lost 0 bases and J lost 14; bases outside the gene matches: 20. Per germline, CDR1 MNHEY and CDR2 SMNVEV (reference sequence). This CDR3 has 18 amino acids. CDR3 residues: CASSLSSPNPAGGRYAYF. The CDR3 DNA is TGTGCCAGCAGTTTATCGAGCCCCAATCCAGCGGGAGGGAGATACGCGTATTTT.

With regard to this clonotype: At one end, the junction sequence differs from germline, possibly due to a read error. V and J are TRBV6-2 or TRBV6-3 and TRBJ2-3, with TRBD1 matching over 8 bases. Germline CDR1 is MNHEY and CDR2 is SVGEGT. This CDR3 has 15 residues. The CDR3 DNA reads TGTGCCAGCAGCCAACCCGGACAGGGTGTTGATACGCGGTATTTT. Its translation is CASSQPGQGVDTRYF.

This clonotype was observed a handful of times. The rearrangement joins TRBV9 to TRBJ2-3, with 7 bases lining up with TRBD2. The CDR3 loop spans 15 amino acids. V lost 0 bases and J lost 4; bases outside the gene matches: 5. Per germline, CDR1 SGDLS and CDR2 YYNGEE. In DNA, the CDR3 is TGTGCCAGCAGCGTAGACGGCGGGAGTGCAGATACGCAGTATTTT. It encodes CASSVDGGSADTQYF.

This CDR3 is CASSSYSGANVLTF. CDR3 DNA: TGCGCCAGCAGCTCTTACTCTGGGGCCAACGTCCTGACTTTC. The chain recombines TRBV5-1 with TRBJ2-6; D gene unclear. The germline V and J ends were trimmed by 3 bases and 0 bases, with 4 bases remaining between them. The CDR3 covers 14 residues. CDR1 and CDR2 from the germline V gene are SGHRS and YFSETQ.

The V and J genes are TRBV7-9 and TRBJ2-7; TRBD1 is a possible D gene (6 bases). CDR1 is SEHNR, CDR2 FQNEAQ, per germline (reference sequence). This CDR3 has 18 residues. V lost 1 base and J lost 0, with 19 bases in between. CDR3 bases: TGTGCCAGCAGCTTAGGGTCCTATGGTGACAGGCACTCCTACGAGCAGTACTTC. This codes for CASSLGSYGDRHSYEQYF. Drawing the rest from reference TRBV7-9 and TRBJ2-7, the complete variable domain is DTGVSQNPRHKITKRGQNVTFRCDPISEHNRLYWYRQTLGQGPEFLTYFQNEAQLEKSRLLSDRFSAERPKGSFSTLEIQRTEQGDSAMYLCASSLGSYGDRHSYEQYFGPGTRLTVT.

This sequence joins TRBV5-5 and TRBJ2-1; possible D gene TRBD2, 5 bases. This CDR3 is built from 15 residues. Deletions cut 0 bases from V and 0 bases from J, with 7 bases between. Germline V gene sequence: CDR1 SGHKS, CDR2 YYEKEE (reference sequence). CDR3 in amino acids: CASSLGDYSYNEQFF. CDR3 nucleotides: TGTGCCAGCAGCTTGGGCGACTACTCCTACAATGAGCAGTTCTTC.

In DNA form, the CDR3 reads TGTGCCAGCACGGAGATTTCCTACAATGAGCAGTTCTTC. Translating it yields CASTEISYNEQFF. The chain employs TRBV5-4 and TRBJ2-1; D remains unclear. The ends were cut back, 6 bases at V and 1 base at J, with 8 bases in the middle. The germline gives CDR1 SGHNT, CDR2 YYREEE (reference sequence). CDR3 length: 13 amino acids. Complete variable domain (other parts from reference TRBV5-4 and TRBJ2-1): ETGVTQSPTHLIKTRGQQVTLRCSSQSGHNTVSWYQQALGQGPQFIFQYYREEENGRGNFPPRFSGLQFPNYSSELNVNALELDDSALYLCASTEISYNEQFFGPGTRLTVL.

This chain connects TRBV4-1 to TRBJ2-7, with D hard to call. CDR3 size: 14 residues. Germline V gene lookup returns CDR1 MGHRA and CDR2 YSYEKL. The V and J ends lost 0 bases and 3 bases respectively, with 9 bases between them. As DNA, the CDR3 is TGCGCCAGCAGCCAAGAGGACGGAGACTACGAGCAGTACTTC. This encodes CASSQEDGDYEQYF.

This chain uses TRBV7-2 with TRBJ2-3, with 12 nucleotides matching TRBD2. The germline CDR1 and CDR2 sequences are SGHTA and FQGNSA. V was pared by 5 bases and J by 14 bases, with 17 bases of the junction left unmatched. This CDR3 has 16 residues. CDR3 sequence: CASSPRTSGAPGYAYF. DNA of the CDR3: TGTGCCAGCAGCCCACGGACTAGCGGGGCCCCGGGATACGCGTATTTT.

The V call is TRBV3-1, the J call TRBJ2-3; D is uncertain. V lost 1 base to trimming and J lost 2 bases, with 10 bases between them. Germline V gene lookup returns CDR1 LGHDT and CDR2 YNNKEL (reference sequence). This CDR3 spans 15 amino acids. The CDR3 DNA is TGTGCCAGCAGCCAAGGGGCCCTTAACACAGATACGCAGTATTTT. The encoded protein is CASSQGALNTDTQYF.

A few counts support this clonotype. V usage is TRBV10-3 and J usage is TRBJ2-4; a weak D match, TRBD1 (5 bases). Trimming pared 6 bases from V and 0 bases from J, leaving 9 bases between. Per the germline V gene, CDR1 is ENHRY and CDR2 is SYGVKD. CDR3 length: 14 residues. CDR3 coding DNA: TGTGCCATCAGACAGGACCCAGCCAAAAACATTCAGTACTTC. Translation: CAIRQDPAKNIQYF.

This clonotype was detected only a few times. J is TRBJ1-2 and V is TRBV5-1; 12 nucleotides line up with TRBD1. CDR3 length equals 18 residues. Germline V gives CDR1 SGHRS, CDR2 YFSETQ. Trimming took 0 bases from V and 4 from J; bases not matched to a gene: 10. CDR3 loop: CASSLGKTGTGGGYGYTF. CDR3 coding DNA: TGCGCCAGCAGCTTGGGGAAAACCGGGACAGGGGGCGGCTATGGCTACACCTTC.

This sequence joins TRBV2 and TRBJ2-4; 10 nucleotides line up with TRBD2. CDR3 length: 14 residues. Germline CDR1 SNHLY, CDR2 FYNNEI. Unmatched junction bases numbered 8, after V lost 2 bases and J lost 13 bases. The CDR3 nucleotides are TGTGCCAGCAGTGAAAGCGGGAGGGCCAGGGAGCAGTACTTC. It specifies CASSESGRAREQYF.

As to this clonotype: The junction does not match germline at one end; this may be a read error. The V and J genes are TRBV13 and TRBJ2-3; TRBD2 agrees at 10 bases. The CDR3 extends over 17 amino acids. Per germline, CDR1 PRHDT and CDR2 FYEKMQ (reference sequence). CDR3 in amino acids: CASSLGLAGASTDTQYF. CDR3 DNA sequence: TGTGCCAGCAGCCTAGGCCTAGCGGGGGCAAGCACAGATACGCAGTATTTT.

The rearrangement links TRBV7-2 to TRBJ1-6; D unclear. The length of the CDR3 is 15 residues. Germline V gene lookup returns CDR1 SGHTA and CDR2 FQGNSA. Trimming pared 2 bases from V and 9 bases from J, leaving 14 bases between. CDR3 sequence reads: CASSLSVSLGSPLHF. For the CDR3, the DNA is TGTGCCAGCAGCTTATCCGTGTCGCTGGGTTCACCCCTCCACTTT.

CDR3 protein: CASTRRGPPIYEQYF. The CDR3 region has the DNA TGTGCCAGCACCAGGAGGGGGCCCCCCATCTACGAGCAGTACTTC. The J gene is TRBJ2-4, the V gene TRBV27; D might be TRBD1 (7 bases). The end of the DNA fits TRBJ2-7 better, so the J call may be wrong. The CDR3 has 15 amino acids. Per germline, CDR1 MNHEY and CDR2 SMNVEV (reference sequence).

This CDR3 is CSAGDRGDGYTF. The CDR3 DNA reads TGCAGTGCGGGGGACAGGGGTGATGGCTACACCTTC. V usage is TRBV20-1 and J usage is TRBJ1-2; 10 bases are shared with TRBD1. The CDR3 totals 12 residues. The ends lost 6 bases at V and 6 bases at J; junction bases unmatched: 4. Germline CDR1 is DFQATT and CDR2 is SNEGSKA (reference sequence).

The genes are TRBV18 and TRBJ2-7, with 14 bases matching TRBD2. Germline V CDR1 and CDR2: KGHSH, LQKENI. The V gene end was trimmed by 3 bases and the J gene end by 3 bases; junction bases not matched to a gene: 7. The CDR3 is 17 amino acids. CDR3 nucleotides: TGTGCCAGCTCACCCCTCCCCGGGACTAGCGGGAGCTACGAGCAGTACTTC. It yields the protein CASSPLPGTSGSYEQYF.

The V and J genes are TRBV7-2 and TRBJ2-2, with TRBD2 identical over 8 bases. CDR3 length: 16 residues. J lost 5 bases, V lost 5 bases, and 10 bases had no gene match. Germline CDR1 and CDR2: SGHTA and FQGNSA. Written as DNA, the CDR3 is TGTGCCAGCAGCCGGGGGGGCAAACAGAGGACCGGGGAGCTGTTTTTT. This encodes CASSRGGKQRTGELFF.

This clonotype was observed a handful of times. The V call is TRBV5-1, the J call TRBJ2-3; 11 positions match TRBD2. CDR3 length: 16 residues. Germline V CDR1 and CDR2: SGHRS, YFSETQ. V was pared by 5 bases and J by 1 base, with 6 bases of the junction left unmatched. The DNA of the CDR3 is TGCGCCAGCAGATTAGGACTAGCGGGCCGCACAGATACGCAGTATTTT. It encodes CASRLGLAGRTDTQYF.

The chain joins TRBV11-1 to TRBJ2-1, with TRBD2 identical over 15 bases. The length of the CDR3 is 17 residues. Per the germline V gene, CDR1 is SGHAT and CDR2 is FQDESV (reference sequence). With 4 bases clipped from V and 6 bases from J, the junction kept 7 bases outside the gene matches. The CDR3 here is CASSSLWTSGRGNEQFF. DNA of the CDR3: TGTGCCAGCAGCTCGCTATGGACTAGCGGGAGGGGCAATGAGCAGTTCTTC.

The chain carries TRBV7-2 and TRBJ1-5; D unclear. Trimming stripped 7 bases from V and 4 bases from J, with 11 bases between. The germline CDR1 and CDR2 sequences are SGHTA and FQGNSA. The CDR3 has 13 amino acids. CDR3 sequence (DNA): TGTGCCAGCAACGGTCGGGGAAATCAGCCCCAGCATTTT. This translates into CASNGRGNQPQHF.

This clonotype has a handful of counts. The V gene is TRBV20-1, the J gene TRBJ1-1; D is undetermined. V lost 6 bases and J lost 3, with 17 bases in between. CDR1 DFQATT and CDR2 SNEGSKA come from the germline V gene (reference sequence). CDR3 size: 14 residues. The CDR3 loop reads CSAPDRLSYTEAFF. The CDR3 nucleotides are TGCAGTGCCCCGGACCGATTATCTTACACTGAAGCTTTCTTT.

The chain recombines TRBV5-1 with TRBJ2-1; 8 nucleotides agree with TRBD2. The CDR3 spans 19 residues. Trimming removed 4 bases from V and 4 bases from J; junction bases left unmatched: 19. Germline V lookup: CDR1 SGHRS, CDR2 YFSETQ. Here the CDR3 DNA reads TGCGCCAGCAGCCCCGTCCCGGGACTAGGATCAGGCGGGTACAATGAGCAGTTCTTC. Encoded protein: CASSPVPGLGSGGYNEQFF.

The chain is built from TRBV20-1 and TRBJ2-5; D is possibly TRBD1 or TRBD2 (7 bases each). CDR1 and CDR2 (germline): DFQATT, SNEGSKA (reference sequence). This CDR3 comprises 16 residues. The V gene lost 5 bases and the J gene lost 5 bases, with 24 bases spanning the gap. CDR3 residues: CSAQGVGTTMWETQYF. CDR3 sequence (DNA): TGCAGTGCTCAGGGGGTTGGGACTACCATGTGGGAGACCCAGTACTTC.

This chain links TRBV3-1 with TRBJ1-5; D unresolved. V lost 3 bases and J 5 bases, leaving 8 bases between the germline ends. The CDR3 contains 13 residues. CDR1 is LGHDT, CDR2 YNNKEL, per germline (reference sequence). The chain's CDR3 is CASSQSSDQPQHF. CDR3 DNA sequence: TGTGCCAGCAGCCAGTCCTCGGATCAGCCCCAGCATTTT.

This sequence joins TRBV29-1 and TRBJ2-5; TRBD1 agrees at 8 bases. The CDR3 is made up of 16 amino acids. Germline trimming cut 0 bases from V and 5 bases from J; bases unmatched to any gene: 11. CDR1 is SQVTM, CDR2 ANQGSEA, per germline. CDR3 protein: CSVEDEGVRGQETQYF. CDR3 DNA: TGCAGCGTTGAAGATGAAGGGGTCAGGGGGCAGGAGACCCAGTACTTC.

V gene TRBV27 combines with J gene TRBJ2-1; 7 bases are a match to TRBD2. The CDR3 is 15 amino acids. Looked up from germline, CDR1 is MNHEY and CDR2 is SMNVEV (reference sequence). V dropped 5 bases and J dropped 7; count of bases not matched to a gene: 11. This CDR3 is CASSPHGKGGNEQFF. For the CDR3, the DNA is TGTGCCAGCAGTCCCCATGGAAAGGGAGGGAATGAGCAGTTCTTC.

The V gene is TRBV7-9, the J gene TRBJ2-6, with 7 nucleotides matching TRBD1. This CDR3 has 20 residues. Germline loops: CDR1 SEHNR, CDR2 FQNEAQ (reference sequence). V lost 5 bases and J lost 0; bases outside the gene matches: 16. The CDR3 spells CASSNLYGQDSYSGANVLTF. CDR3 nucleotides: TGTGCCAGCAGCAACTTATACGGACAGGATAGCTACTCTGGGGCCAACGTCCTGACTTTC.